The source of this T cell receptor beta chain is a study of T cell changes during pregnancy in multiple sclerosis. V lost 5 bases to trimming and J lost 3 bases; unmatched junction nucleotides: 3. In germline, CDR1 is SGHTA, CDR2 FQGNSA. The CDR3 runs to 15 residues. TCRdb's table, derived via immunoSEQ multiplex PCR, lists solely in-frame clones and lacks some. Seen here are about 36,000 clones, under 95% observed once, and the top ten hold more than 0.4%. The sequence derives from a female donor with multiple sclerosis, enrolled in a pregnancy study. The V call is TRBV7-2, the J call TRBJ2-2, with 10 bases identical to TRBD2. The specimen was CD4+ T cells from peripheral blood mononuclear cells, collected after pregnancy. This CDR3 is CASSPSGRDTGELFF. Here the CDR3 DNA reads TGTGCCAGCAGCCCTAGCGGGAGAGACACCGGGGAGCTGTTTTTT.